This T cell receptor (beta chain) came from a study of blood T cell repertoires in COVID-19. The assay was immunoSEQ multiplex PCR, and TCRdb's table has in-frame clones only and misses some. The sample consists of a few hundred thousand clones, approximately 85% of them appearing once. Trimming stripped 0 bases from V and 2 bases from J, with 8 bases between. The length of the CDR3 is 15 residues. Germline CDR1 and CDR2: SEHNR and FQNEAQ (reference sequence). The clonotype originates from a man aged 25 to 45 who had recovered from COVID-19. Sequencing was carried out using PBMCs or T cells enriched from blood (not recorded which). The rearrangement joins TRBV7-9 to TRBJ1-5; D is unresolved. The CDR3 DNA follows: TGTGCCAGCAGCTTAGCCGGGTCCGGCAATCAGCCCCAGCATTTT. Translated: CASSLAGSGNQPQHF. Looking up the rest from reference TRBV7-9 and TRBJ1-5 gives the full variable domain: DTGVSQNPRHKITKRGQNVTFRCDPISEHNRLYWYRQTLGQGPEFLTYFQNEAQLEKSRLLSDRFSAERPKGSFSTLEIQRTEQGDSAMYLCASSLAGSGNQPQHFGDGTRLSIL.